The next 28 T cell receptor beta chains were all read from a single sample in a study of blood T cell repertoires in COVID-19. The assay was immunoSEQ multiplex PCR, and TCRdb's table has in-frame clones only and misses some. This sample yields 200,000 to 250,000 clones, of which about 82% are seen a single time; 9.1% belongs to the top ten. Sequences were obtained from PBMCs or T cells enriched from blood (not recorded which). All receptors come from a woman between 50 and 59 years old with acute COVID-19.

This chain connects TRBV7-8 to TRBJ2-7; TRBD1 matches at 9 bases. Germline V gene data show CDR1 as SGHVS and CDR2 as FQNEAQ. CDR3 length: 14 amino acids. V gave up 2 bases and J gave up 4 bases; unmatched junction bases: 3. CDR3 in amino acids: CASSLSGQGYEQYF. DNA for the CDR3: TGTGCCAGCAGCTTATCAGGACAGGGGTACGAGCAGTACTTC.

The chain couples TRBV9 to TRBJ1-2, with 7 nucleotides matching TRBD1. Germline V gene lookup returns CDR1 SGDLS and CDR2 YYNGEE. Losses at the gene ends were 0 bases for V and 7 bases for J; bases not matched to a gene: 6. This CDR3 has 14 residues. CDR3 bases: TGTGCCAGCAGCGTAGGGGGGACAGACTTTGGCTACACCTTC. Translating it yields CASSVGGTDFGYTF.

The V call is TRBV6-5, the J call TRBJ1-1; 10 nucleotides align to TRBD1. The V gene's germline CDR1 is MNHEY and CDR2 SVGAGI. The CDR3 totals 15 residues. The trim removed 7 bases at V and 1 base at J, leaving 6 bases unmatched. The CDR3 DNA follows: TGTGCCAGCACGACAGGGGGCGCAGGGAACACTGAAGCTTTCTTT. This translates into CASTTGGAGNTEAFF.

CDR3 amino acids: CASSFGDTQYF. As DNA, the CDR3 is TGCGCCAGCAGCTTCGGAGATACGCAGTATTTT. The V call is TRBV5-1, the J call TRBJ2-3; D unclear. CDR3 size: 11 residues. Trimming left V 2 bases short and J 5 bases short, with 3 bases between. CDR1 and CDR2 (germline): SGHRS, YFSETQ. The complete variable domain, with remaining parts taken from reference TRBV5-1 and TRBJ2-3, reads KAGVTQTPRYLIKTRGQQVTLSCSPISGHRSVSWYQQTPGQGLQFLFEYFSETQRNKGNFPGRFSGRQFSNSRSEMNVSTLELGDSALYLCASSFGDTQYFGPGTRLTVL.

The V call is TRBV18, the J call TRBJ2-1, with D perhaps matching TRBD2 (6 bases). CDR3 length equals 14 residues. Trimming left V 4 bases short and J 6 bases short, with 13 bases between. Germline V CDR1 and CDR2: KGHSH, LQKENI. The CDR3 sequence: CASSLPRDFNEQFF. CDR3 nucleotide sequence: TGTGCCAGCTCACTTCCCCGGGACTTCAATGAGCAGTTCTTC. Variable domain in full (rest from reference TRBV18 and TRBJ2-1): NAGVMQNPRHLVRRRGQEARLRCSPMKGHSHVYWYRQLPEEGLKFMVYLQKENIIDESGMPKERFSAEFPKEGPSILRIQQVVRGDSAAYFCASSLPRDFNEQFFGPGTRLTVL.

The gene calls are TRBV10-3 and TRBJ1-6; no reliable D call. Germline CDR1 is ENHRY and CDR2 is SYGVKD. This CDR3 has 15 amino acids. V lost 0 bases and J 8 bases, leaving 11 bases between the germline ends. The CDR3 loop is CAISESSPPDSPLHF. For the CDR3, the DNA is TGTGCCATCAGTGAGTCGAGTCCGCCCGATTCACCCCTCCACTTT.

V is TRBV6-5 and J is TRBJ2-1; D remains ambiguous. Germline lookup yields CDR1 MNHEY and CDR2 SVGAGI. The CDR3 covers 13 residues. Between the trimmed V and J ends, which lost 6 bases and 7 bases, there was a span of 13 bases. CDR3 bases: TGTGCCAGCAGGAGGTTCGGTGTAAATGAGCAGTTCTTC. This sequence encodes CASRRFGVNEQFF.

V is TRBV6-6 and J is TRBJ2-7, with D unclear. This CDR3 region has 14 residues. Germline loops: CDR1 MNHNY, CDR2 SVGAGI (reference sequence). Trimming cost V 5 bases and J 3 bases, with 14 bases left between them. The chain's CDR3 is CASSNPGNYYEQYF. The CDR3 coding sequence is TGTGCCAGCAGTAACCCGGGTAATTACTACGAGCAGTACTTC.

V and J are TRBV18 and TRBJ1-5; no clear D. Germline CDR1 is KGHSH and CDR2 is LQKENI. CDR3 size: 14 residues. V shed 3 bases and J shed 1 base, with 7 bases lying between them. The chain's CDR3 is CASSPGKSNQPQHF. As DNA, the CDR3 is TGTGCCAGCTCACCCGGGAAGAGCAATCAGCCCCAGCATTTT.

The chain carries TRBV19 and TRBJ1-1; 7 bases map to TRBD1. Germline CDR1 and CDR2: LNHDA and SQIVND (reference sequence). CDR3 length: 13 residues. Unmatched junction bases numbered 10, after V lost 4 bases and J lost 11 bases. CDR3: CASSTQGGSLAFF. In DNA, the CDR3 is TGTGCCAGTAGTACCCAAGGGGGCTCCCTTGCTTTCTTT. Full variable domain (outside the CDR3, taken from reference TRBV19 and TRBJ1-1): DGGITQSPKYLFRKEGQNVTLSCEQNLNHDAMYWYRQDPGQGLRLIYYSQIVNDFQKGDIAEGYSVSREKKESFPLTVTSAQKNPTAFYLCASSTQGGSLAFFGQGTRLTVV.

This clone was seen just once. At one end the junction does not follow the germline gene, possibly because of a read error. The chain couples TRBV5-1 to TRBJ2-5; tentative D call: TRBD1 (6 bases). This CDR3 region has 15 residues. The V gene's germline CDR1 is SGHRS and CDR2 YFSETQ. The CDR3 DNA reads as TGCGCCAGCAGTTTGGGGACAAGTGCCCAAGAGACCCAGTACTTC. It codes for CASSLGTSAQETQYF.

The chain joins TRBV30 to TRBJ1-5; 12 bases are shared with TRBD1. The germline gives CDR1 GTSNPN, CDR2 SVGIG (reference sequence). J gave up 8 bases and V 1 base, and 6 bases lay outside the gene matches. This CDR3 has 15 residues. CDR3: CAWSGDRGLLEPQHF. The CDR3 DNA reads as TGTGCCTGGAGTGGGGACAGGGGGCTTCTGGAGCCCCAGCATTTT.

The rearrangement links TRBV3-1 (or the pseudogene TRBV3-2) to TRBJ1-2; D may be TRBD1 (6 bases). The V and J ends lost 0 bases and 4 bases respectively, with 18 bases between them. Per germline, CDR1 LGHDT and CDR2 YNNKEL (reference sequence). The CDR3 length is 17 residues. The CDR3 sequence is CASSQDRGGGISYGYTF. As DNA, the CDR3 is TGTGCCAGCAGCCAAGATAGGGGGGGCGGAATATCCTATGGCTACACCTTC.

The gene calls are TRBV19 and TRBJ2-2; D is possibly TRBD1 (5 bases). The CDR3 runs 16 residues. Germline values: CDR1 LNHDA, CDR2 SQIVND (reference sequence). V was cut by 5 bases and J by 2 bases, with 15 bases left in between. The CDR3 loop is CASSLRRQTNTGELFF. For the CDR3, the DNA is TGTGCCAGTAGTCTCCGCCGACAGACTAACACCGGGGAGCTGTTTTTT.

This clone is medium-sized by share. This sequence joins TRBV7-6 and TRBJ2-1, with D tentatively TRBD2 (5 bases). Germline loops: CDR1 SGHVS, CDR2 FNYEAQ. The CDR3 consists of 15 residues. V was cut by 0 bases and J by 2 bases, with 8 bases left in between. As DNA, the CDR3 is TGTGCCAGCAGCTTAGCTAGCGACCCCTACAATGAGCAGTTCTTC. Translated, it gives CASSLASDPYNEQFF. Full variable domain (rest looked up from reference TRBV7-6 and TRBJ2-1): GAGVSQSPRYKVTKRGQDVALRCDPISGHVSLYWYRQALGQGPEFLTYFNYEAQQDKSGLPNDRFSAERPEGSISTLTIQRTEQRDSAMYRCASSLASDPYNEQFFGPGTRLTVL.

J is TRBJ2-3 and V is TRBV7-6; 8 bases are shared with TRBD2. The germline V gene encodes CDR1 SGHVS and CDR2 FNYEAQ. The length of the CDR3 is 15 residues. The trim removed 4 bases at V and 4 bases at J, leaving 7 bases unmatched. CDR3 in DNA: TGTGCCAGCAGCTCGATAGCGGGGAGGGCAGATACGCAGTATTTT. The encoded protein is CASSSIAGRADTQYF.

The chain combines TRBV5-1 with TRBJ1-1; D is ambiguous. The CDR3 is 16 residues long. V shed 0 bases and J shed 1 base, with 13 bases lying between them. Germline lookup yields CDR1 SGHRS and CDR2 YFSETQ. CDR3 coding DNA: TGCGCCAGCAGCTTGGCCCTAGAGGGCGGGAACACTGAAGCTTTCTTT. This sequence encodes CASSLALEGGNTEAFF.

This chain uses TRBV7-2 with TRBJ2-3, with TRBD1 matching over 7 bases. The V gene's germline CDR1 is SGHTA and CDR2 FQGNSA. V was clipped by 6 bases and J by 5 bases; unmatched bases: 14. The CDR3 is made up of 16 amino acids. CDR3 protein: CASRTLDRIDRDTQYF. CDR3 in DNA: TGTGCCAGCAGGACCCTGGACAGGATCGACAGAGATACGCAGTATTTT.

The CDR3 region is CASSYGLDGGPSGNTIYF. The CDR3, as DNA: TGTGCCAGCAGCTACGGCCTCGACGGGGGACCCTCTGGAAACACCATATATTTT. The V and J genes are TRBV9 and TRBJ1-3; perhaps TRBD1 as D (5 bases). This CDR3 has 18 residues. Germline V gene sequence: CDR1 SGDLS, CDR2 YYNGEE. Trimming stripped 4 bases from V and 0 bases from J, with 20 bases between. The whole variable domain, filled in from reference TRBV9 and TRBJ1-3, reads DSGVTQTPKHLITATGQRVTLRCSPRSGDLSVYWYQQSLDQGLQFLIQYYNGEERAKGNILERFSAQQFPDLHSELNLSSLELGDSALYFCASSYGLDGGPSGNTIYFGEGSWLTVV.

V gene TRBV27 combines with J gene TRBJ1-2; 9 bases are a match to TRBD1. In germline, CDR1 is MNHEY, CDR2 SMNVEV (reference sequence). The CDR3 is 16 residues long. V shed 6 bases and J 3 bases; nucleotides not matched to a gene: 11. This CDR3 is CASSHLGTGKDYGYTF. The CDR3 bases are TGTGCCAGCAGCCACTTGGGGACAGGGAAGGACTATGGCTACACCTTC.

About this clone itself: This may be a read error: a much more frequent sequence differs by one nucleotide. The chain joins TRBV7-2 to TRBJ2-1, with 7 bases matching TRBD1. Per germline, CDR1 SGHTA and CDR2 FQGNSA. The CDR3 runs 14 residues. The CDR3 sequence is CVSSTDRTYNEQFF. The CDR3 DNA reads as TGTGTCAGCAGCACGGACAGGACTTACAATGAGCAGTTCTTC. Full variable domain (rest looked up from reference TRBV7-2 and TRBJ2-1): GAGVSQSPSNKVTEKGKDVELRCDPISGHTALYWYRQSLGQGLEFLIYFQGNSAPDKSGLPSDRFSAERTGGSVSTLTIQRTQQEDSAVYLCVSSTDRTYNEQFFGPGTRLTVL.

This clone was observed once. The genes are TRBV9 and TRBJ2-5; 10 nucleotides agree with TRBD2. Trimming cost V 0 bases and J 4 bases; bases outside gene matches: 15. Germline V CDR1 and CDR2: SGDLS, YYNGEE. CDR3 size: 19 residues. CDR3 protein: CASSVGSGGAYFFGETQYF. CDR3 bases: TGTGCCAGCAGCGTAGGAAGCGGGGGGGCCTATTTTTTCGGAGAGACCCAGTACTTC. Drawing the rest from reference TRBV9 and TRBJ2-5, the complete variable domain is DSGVTQTPKHLITATGQRVTLRCSPRSGDLSVYWYQQSLDQGLQFLIQYYNGEERAKGNILERFSAQQFPDLHSELNLSSLELGDSALYFCASSVGSGGAYFFGETQYFGPGTRLLVL.

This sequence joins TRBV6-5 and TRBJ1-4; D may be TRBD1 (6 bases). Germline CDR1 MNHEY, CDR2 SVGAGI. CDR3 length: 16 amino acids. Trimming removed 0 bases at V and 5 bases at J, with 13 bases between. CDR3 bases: TGTGCCAGCAGTTACTCGAGCACTCAGGGGAATGAAAAACTGTTTTTT. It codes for CASSYSSTQGNEKLFF.

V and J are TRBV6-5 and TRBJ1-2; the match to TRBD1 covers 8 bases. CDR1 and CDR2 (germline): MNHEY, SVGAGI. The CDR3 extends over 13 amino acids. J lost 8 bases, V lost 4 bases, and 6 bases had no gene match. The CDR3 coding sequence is TGTGCCAGCAGTTCTTGGACAGGGACGGGCTACACCTTC. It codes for CASSSWTGTGYTF.

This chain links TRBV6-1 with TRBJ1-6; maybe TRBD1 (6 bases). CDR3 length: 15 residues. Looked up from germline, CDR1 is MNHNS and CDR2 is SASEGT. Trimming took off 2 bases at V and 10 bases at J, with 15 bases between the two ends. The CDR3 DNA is TGTGCCAGCAGTGAATTAACAGGGTATGACTCACCCCTCCACTTT. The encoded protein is CASSELTGYDSPLHF.

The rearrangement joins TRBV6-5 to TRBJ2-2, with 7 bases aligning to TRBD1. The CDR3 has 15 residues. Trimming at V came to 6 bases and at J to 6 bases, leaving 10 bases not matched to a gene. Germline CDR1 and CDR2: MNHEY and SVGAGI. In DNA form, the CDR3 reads TGTGCCAGCAGCCATTCGACAGGGCTGTCCGGGGAGCTGTTTTTT. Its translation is CASSHSTGLSGELFF.

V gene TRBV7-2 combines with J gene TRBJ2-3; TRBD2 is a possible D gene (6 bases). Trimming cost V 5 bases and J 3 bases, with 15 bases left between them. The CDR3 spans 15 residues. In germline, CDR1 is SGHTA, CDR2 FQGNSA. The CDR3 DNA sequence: TGTGCCAGCAGCCCAGTCTCGCGGGGAACAGATACGCAGTATTTT. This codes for CASSPVSRGTDTQYF.

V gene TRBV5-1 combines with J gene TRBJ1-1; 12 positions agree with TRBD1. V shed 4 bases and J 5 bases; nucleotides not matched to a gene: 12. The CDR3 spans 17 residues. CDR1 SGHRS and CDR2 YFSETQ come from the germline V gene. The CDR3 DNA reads TGCGCCAGCAGCGCCCGGGACAGGGGGCCGGGGTATACTGAAGCTTTCTTT. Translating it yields CASSARDRGPGYTEAFF.